The source of this T cell receptor beta chain is a study of OX40 agonist ivuxolimab in advanced cancers. Study-wide background: The treatment was a fully human IgG2 OX40 agonist, ivuxolimab. Of the participants, more than 35% had some prior anti-PD-1, anti-PD-L1 or anti-CTLA-4 therapy, which was allowed. Mean age about 60 years, range about 23 to 85; just over 80% male.

Sequenced by immunoSEQ multiplex PCR; TCRdb stores in-frame clones only, minus some. This sample has nearly 45,000 clones; 75% to 85% occur once, and the top ten carry 4.2%. As to this clone: The target antigen is unknown.

Notes on the study in general: Dose levels from 0.1 to 3.0 mg/kg saw CD4+ and CD8+ blood T cells expand clonally by week 6.

V was shortened by 4 bases and J by 0 bases, with 16 bases between the two germline ends. Germline V gene data show CDR1 as MNHNS and CDR2 as SASEGT. This CDR3 spans 17 amino acids. The chain carries TRBV6-1 and TRBJ1-5, with D maybe TRBD1 (6 bases). The origin of this receptor is an adult with an advanced solid tumor such as melanoma, head and neck, liver or kidney cancer. Sequenced here: CD4+ or CD8+ T cells sorted from blood, sampled in a trial of the OX40 agonist ivuxolimab. In DNA form, the CDR3 reads TGTGCCAGCAGTGGCGGGGGCCGAACCCTTAGCAATCAGCCCCAGCATTTT. This translates into CASSGGGRTLSNQPQHF.